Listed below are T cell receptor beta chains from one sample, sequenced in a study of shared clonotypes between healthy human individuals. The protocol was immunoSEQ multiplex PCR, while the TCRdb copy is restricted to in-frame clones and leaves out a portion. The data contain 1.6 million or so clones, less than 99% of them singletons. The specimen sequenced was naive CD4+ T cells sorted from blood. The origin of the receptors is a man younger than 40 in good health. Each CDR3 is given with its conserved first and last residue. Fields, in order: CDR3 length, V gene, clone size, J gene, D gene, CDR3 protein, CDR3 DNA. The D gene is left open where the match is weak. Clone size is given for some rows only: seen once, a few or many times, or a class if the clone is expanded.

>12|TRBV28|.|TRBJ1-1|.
CASSYRRGEAFF
TGTGCCAGCAGCTACAGGAGAGGTGAAGCTTTCTTT
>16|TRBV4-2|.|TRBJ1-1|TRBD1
CASSFGTGGRDTEAFF
TGTGCCAGCAGCTTCGGGACAGGGGGCAGGGACACTGAAGCTTTCTTT
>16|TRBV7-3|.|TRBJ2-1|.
CASSLKGSASYNEQFF
TGTGCCAGCAGCCTCAAGGGTAGTGCCTCCTACAATGAGCAGTTCTTC
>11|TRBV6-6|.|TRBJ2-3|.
CASSSTDTQYF
TGTGCCAGCAGTTCCACAGATACGCAGTATTTT
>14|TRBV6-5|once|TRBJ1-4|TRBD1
CASSTRQGSEKLFF
TGTGCCAGCAGTACTCGACAGGGATCTGAAAAACTGTTTTTT
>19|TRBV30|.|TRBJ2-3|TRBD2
CATHRVPNSGTWYTDTQYF
TGTGCCACTCATCGTGTCCCAAATAGCGGGACGTGGTACACAGATACGCAGTATTTT
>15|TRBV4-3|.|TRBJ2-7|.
CASSQVGLPGYEQYF
TGCGCCAGCAGCCAAGTAGGACTACCAGGCTACGAGCAGTACTTC
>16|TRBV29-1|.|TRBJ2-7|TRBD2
CSVECRLAESSYEQYF
TGCAGCGTTGAGTGCCGGCTAGCGGAGAGCTCCTACGAGCAGTACTTC
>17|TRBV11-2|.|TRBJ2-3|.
CASSLEGARVGTDTQYF
TGTGCCAGCAGCTTAGAGGGGGCGCGAGTGGGCACAGATACGCAGTATTTT
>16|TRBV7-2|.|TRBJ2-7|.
CASSIGRSLVSYEQYF
TGTGCCAGCAGCATTGGACGGTCCTTAGTCTCCTACGAGCAGTACTTC
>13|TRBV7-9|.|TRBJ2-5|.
CASSLRLGETQYF
TGTGCCAGCAGCCTCCGACTCGGAGAGACCCAGTACTTC
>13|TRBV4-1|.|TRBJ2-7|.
CASSHPPGYEQYF
TGCGCCAGCAGCCACCCCCCCGGTTACGAGCAGTACTTC
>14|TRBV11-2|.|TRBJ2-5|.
CASSLDLSTETQYF
TGTGCCAGCAGCTTAGATTTGTCAACGGAGACCCAGTACTTC
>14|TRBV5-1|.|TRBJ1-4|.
CASSLARGNEKLFF
TGCGCCAGCAGCTTGGCGCGGGGGAATGAAAAACTGTTTTTT
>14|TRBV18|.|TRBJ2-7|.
CASSRNRETYEQYF
TGTGCCAGCTCAAGAAACAGGGAAACCTACGAGCAGTACTTC
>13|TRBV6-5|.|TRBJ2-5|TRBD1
CASSSTGSETQYF
TGTGCCAGCAGTTCGACAGGGTCGGAGACCCAGTACTTC
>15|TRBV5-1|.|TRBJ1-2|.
CASSGTDRAGLGYTF
TGCGCCAGCAGCGGAACCGACAGAGCCGGGCTGGGCTACACCTTC
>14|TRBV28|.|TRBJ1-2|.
CASSFRNRDYGYTF
TGTGCCAGCAGTTTTCGGAACAGGGACTATGGCTACACCTTC
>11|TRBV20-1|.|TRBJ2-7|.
CSARIWAEQYF
TGCAGTGCTAGAATCTGGGCCGAGCAGTACTTC
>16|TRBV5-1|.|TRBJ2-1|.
CASSLSTGSGIDEQFF
TGCGCCAGCAGCTTATCTACAGGGTCAGGAATAGACGAGCAGTTCTTC
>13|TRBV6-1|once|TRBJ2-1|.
CASSEFRYNEQFF
TGTGCCAGCAGTGAATTTCGGTACAATGAGCAGTTCTTC
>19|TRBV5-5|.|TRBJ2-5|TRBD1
CASRDGLGTGVKIQETQYF
TGTGCCAGCAGAGACGGACTCGGGACAGGGGTTAAGATTCAAGAGACCCAGTACTTC
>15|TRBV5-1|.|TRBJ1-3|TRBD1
CASSLPGGSGNTIYF
TGCGCCAGCAGCTTACCAGGGGGCTCTGGAAACACCATATATTTT
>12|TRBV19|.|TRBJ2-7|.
CASTGPFYEQYF
TGTGCCAGTACGGGACCTTTCTACGAGCAGTACTTC
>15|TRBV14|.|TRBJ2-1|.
CASSTGGGNYNEQFF
TGTGCCAGCTCTACCGGAGGGGGAAACTACAATGAGCAGTTCTTC
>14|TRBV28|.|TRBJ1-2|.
CASSVAGQVYGYTF
TGTGCCAGCAGTGTAGCAGGGCAAGTCTATGGCTACACCTTC
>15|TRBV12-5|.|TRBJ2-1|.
CASGLGLRGYNEQFF
TGTGCTAGTGGTTTGGGTCTGCGCGGGTACAATGAGCAGTTCTTC
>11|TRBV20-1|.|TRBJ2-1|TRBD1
CSAYRGNEQFF
TGCAGTGCTTACAGGGGTAATGAGCAGTTCTTC
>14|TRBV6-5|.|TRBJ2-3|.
CASSYKGQSDTQYF
TGTGCCAGCAGTTACAAAGGACAGTCAGATACGCAGTATTTT
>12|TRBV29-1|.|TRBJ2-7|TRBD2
CSVGLAGYEQYF
TGCAGCGTTGGCCTAGCGGGATACGAGCAGTACTTC
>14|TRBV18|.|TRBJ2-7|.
CASSPGGLPYEQYF
TGTGCCAGCTCACCTGGCGGACTTCCCTACGAGCAGTACTTC
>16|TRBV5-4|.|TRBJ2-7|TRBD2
CASSLGSEAGAYEQYF
TGTGCCAGCAGCTTAGGAAGTGAAGCGGGGGCCTACGAGCAGTACTTC
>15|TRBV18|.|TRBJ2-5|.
CASSPFGLLPETQYF
TGTGCCAGCTCACCCTTCGGACTGTTGCCCGAGACCCAGTACTTC
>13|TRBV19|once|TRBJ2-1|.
CASSLNRDNEQFF
TGTGCCAGTAGCCTCAACAGGGACAATGAGCAGTTCTTC
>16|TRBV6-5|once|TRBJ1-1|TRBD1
CASSFRDRGRHTEAFF
TGTGCCAGCAGTTTCCGGGACAGGGGCCGCCACACTGAAGCTTTCTTT
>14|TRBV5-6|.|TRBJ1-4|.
CASSLGQSGEKLFF
TGTGCCAGCAGCTTAGGACAGTCGGGTGAAAAACTGTTTTTT
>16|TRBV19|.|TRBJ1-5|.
CASSTPPTGSNQPQHF
TGTGCCAGTAGTACACCCCCGACAGGATCCAATCAGCCCCAGCATTTT
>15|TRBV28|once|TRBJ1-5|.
CASSLIGGYNQPQHF
TGTGCCAGCAGTTTAATTGGGGGGTACAATCAGCCCCAGCATTTT
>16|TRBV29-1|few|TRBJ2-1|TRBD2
CSARTSGSWAPNEQFF
TGCAGCGCTCGGACTAGCGGGAGTTGGGCCCCCAATGAGCAGTTCTTC
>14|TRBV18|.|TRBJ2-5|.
CASSPSGPRETQYF
TGTGCCAGCTCACCCTCGGGACCACGGGAGACCCAGTACTTC
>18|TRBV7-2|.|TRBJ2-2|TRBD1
CASSPPTGGLGTNGELFF
TGTGCCAGCAGCCCACCGACAGGGGGTCTCGGTACTAACGGGGAGCTGTTTTTT
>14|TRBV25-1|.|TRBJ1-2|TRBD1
CASSEWGQTYGYTF
TGTGCCAGCAGTGAATGGGGACAGACCTATGGCTACACCTTC
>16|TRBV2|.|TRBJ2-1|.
CASSKPGLRIYGEQFF
TGTGCCAGCAGTAAACCGGGACTCCGGATCTACGGTGAGCAGTTCTTC
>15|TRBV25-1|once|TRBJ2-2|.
CASRRDGLNTGELFF
TGTGCCAGCAGAAGGGACGGCCTAAACACCGGGGAGCTGTTTTTT
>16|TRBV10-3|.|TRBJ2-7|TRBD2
CAISDPGLAGPDEQYF
TGTGCCATCAGTGATCCCGGCCTAGCGGGACCGGACGAGCAGTACTTC
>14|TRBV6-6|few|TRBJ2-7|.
CASSATELSTPQYF
TGTGCCAGCAGTGCCACAGAGCTCTCGACACCGCAGTACTTC
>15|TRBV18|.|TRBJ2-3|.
CASSPPGSRPDTQYF
TGTGCCAGCTCACCACCCGGGAGCCGCCCAGATACGCAGTATTTT
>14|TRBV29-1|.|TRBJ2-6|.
CSVAGSSGANVLTF
TGCAGCGTTGCAGGGAGCTCTGGGGCCAACGTCCTGACTTTC
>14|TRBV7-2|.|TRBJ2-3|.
CASSLDQRARTQYF
TGTGCCAGCAGCTTAGATCAGCGAGCCCGCACGCAGTATTTT
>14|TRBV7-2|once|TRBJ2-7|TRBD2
CASSSGTSVYEQYF
TGTGCCAGCAGCTCCGGGACTAGCGTTTACGAGCAGTACTTC
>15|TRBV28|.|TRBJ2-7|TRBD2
CASSFGLAGVYEQYF
TGTGCCAGCAGTTTCGGACTAGCGGGAGTCTACGAGCAGTACTTC
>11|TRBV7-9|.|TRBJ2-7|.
CASSLNVDRIF
TGTGCCAGCAGCCTCAACGTTGACAGGATCTTC
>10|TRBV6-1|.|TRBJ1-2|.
CASIQGRVTF
TGTGCCAGCATCCAGGGCCGGGTCACCTTC
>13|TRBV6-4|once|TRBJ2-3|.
CASSPLPSYSQYF
TGTGCCAGCAGCCCACTTCCCTCGTACTCGCAGTATTTT
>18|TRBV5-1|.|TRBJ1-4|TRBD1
CASSAATGGGGYNEKLFF
TGCGCCAGCAGCGCAGCTACAGGGGGCGGAGGTTATAATGAAAAACTGTTTTTT
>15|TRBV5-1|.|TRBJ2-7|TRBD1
CASSLVGQGAYEQYF
TGCGCCAGCAGCTTGGTCGGACAGGGGGCCTACGAGCAGTACTTC
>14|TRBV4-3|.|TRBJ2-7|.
CASSQLSGRGGQYF
TGCGCCAGCAGCCAACTGTCAGGGAGAGGGGGGCAGTACTTC
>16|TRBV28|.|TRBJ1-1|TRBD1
CASSPTGGGMNTEAFF
TGTGCCAGCAGCCCGACAGGGGGCGGTATGAACACTGAAGCTTTCTTT
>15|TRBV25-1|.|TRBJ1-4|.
CASSLLRETNEKLFF
TGTGCCAGCAGTCTACTTCGAGAAACTAATGAAAAACTGTTTTTT